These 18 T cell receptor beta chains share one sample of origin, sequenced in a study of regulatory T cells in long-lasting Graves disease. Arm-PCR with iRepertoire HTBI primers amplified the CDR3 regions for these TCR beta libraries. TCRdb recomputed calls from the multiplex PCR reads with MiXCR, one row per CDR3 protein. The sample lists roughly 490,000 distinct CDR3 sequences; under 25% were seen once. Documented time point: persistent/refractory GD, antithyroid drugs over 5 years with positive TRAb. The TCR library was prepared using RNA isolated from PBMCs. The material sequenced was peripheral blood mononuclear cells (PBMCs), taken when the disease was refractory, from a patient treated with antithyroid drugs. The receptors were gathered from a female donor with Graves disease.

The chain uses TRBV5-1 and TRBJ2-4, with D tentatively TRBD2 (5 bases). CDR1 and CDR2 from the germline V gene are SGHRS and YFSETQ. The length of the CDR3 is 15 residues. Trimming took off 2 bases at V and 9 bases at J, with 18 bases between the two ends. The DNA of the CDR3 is TGCGCCAGCAGCTTTGGAAGGACTCCGCAAGGCATTCAGTACTTC. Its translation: CASSFGRTPQGIQYF. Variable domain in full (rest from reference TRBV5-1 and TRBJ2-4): KAGVTQTPRYLIKTRGQQVTLSCSPISGHRSVSWYQQTPGQGLQFLFEYFSETQRNKGNFPGRFSGRQFSNSRSEMNVSTLELGDSALYLCASSFGRTPQGIQYFGAGTRLSVL.

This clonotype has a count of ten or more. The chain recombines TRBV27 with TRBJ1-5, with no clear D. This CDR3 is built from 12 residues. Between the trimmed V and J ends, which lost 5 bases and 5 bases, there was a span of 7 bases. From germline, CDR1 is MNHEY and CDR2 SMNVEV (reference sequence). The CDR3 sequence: CASSPPDQPQHF. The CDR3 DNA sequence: TGTGCCAGCAGTCCCCCTGATCAGCCCCAGCATTTT.

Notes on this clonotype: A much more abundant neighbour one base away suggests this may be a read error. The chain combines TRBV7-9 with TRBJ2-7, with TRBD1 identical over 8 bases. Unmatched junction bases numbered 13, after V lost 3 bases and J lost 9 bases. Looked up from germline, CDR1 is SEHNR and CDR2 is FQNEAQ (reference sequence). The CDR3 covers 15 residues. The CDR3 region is CASSFHGQGGNGQYF. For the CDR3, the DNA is TGTGCCAGCAGCTTCCACGGACAGGGAGGAAACGGGCAGTACTTC.

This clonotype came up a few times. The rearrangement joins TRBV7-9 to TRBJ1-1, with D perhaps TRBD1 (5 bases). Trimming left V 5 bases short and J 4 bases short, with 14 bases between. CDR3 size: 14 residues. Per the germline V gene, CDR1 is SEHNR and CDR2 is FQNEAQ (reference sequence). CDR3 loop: CASSPDTAGTEAFF. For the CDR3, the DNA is TGTGCCAGCAGCCCGGACACTGCGGGCACTGAAGCTTTCTTT. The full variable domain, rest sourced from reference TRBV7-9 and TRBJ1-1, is DTGVSQNPRHKITKRGQNVTFRCDPISEHNRLYWYRQTLGQGPEFLTYFQNEAQLEKSRLLSDRFSAERPKGSFSTLEIQRTEQGDSAMYLCASSPDTAGTEAFFGQGTRLTVV.

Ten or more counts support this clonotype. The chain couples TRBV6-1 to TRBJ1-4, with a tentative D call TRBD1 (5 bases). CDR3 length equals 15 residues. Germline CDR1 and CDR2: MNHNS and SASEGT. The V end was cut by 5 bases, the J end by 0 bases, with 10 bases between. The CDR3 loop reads CASSTWGATNEKLFF. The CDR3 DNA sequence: TGTGCCAGCAGTACCTGGGGGGCAACTAATGAAAAACTGTTTTTT.

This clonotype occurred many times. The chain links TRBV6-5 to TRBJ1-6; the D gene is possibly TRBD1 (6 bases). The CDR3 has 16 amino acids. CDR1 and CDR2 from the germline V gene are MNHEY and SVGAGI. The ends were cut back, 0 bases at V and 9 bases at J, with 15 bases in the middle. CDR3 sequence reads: CASSYSKPGVSSPLHF. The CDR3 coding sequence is TGTGCCAGCAGTTACTCGAAACCAGGGGTTAGTTCACCCCTCCACTTT.

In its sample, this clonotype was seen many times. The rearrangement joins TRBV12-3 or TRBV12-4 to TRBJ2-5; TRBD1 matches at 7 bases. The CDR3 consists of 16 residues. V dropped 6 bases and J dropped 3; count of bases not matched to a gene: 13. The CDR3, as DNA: TGTGCCAGCAGCAACCCTCTAGGGGGCATCGAAGAGACCCAGTACTTC. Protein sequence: CASSNPLGGIEETQYF.

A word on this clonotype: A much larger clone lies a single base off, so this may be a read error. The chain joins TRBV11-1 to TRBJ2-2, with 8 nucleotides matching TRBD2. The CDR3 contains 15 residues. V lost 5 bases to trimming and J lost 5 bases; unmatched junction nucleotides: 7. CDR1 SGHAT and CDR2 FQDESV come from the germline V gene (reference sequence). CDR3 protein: CASSPTSAGTGELFF. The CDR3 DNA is TGTGCCAGCAGCCCGACTAGCGCGGGTACCGGGGAGCTGTTTTTT.

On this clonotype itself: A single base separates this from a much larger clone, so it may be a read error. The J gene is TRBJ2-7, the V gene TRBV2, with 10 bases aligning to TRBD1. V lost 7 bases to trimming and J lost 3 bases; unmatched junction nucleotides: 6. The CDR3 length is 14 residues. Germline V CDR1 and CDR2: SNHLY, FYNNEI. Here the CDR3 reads CASTPGTGDYEQYF. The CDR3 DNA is TGTGCCAGCACCCCCGGGACAGGGGACTACGAGCAGTACTTC.

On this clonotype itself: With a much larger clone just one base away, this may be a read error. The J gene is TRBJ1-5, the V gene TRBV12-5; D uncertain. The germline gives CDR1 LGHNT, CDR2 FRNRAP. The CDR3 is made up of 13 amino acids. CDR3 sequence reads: CASGSDTNQLQHF. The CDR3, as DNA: TGTGCTAGTGGTTCCGACACTAATCAGCTCCAGCATTTT.

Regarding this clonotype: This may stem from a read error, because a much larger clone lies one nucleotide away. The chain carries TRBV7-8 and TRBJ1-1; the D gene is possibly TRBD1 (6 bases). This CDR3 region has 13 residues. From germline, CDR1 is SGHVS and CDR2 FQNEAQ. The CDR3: CASSSDSKTEAFF. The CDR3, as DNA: TGCGCCAGCAGCTCGGACAGCAAGACTGAAGCTTTCTTT.

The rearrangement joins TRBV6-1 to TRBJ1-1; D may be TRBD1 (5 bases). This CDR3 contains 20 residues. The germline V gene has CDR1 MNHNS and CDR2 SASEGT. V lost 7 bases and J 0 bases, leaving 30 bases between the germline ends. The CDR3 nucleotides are TGTGCCAGCACTCCGTATCCTGTATCTTCTGCGACAGCTATGAACACTGAAGCTTTCTTT. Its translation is CASTPYPVSSATAMNTEAFF.

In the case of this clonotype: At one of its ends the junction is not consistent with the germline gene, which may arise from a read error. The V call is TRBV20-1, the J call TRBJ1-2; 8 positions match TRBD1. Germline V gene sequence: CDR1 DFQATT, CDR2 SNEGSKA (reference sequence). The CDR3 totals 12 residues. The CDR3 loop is CSAPAGGDGYAF. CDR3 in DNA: TGCAGTGCCCCGGCAGGGGGCGATGGCTACGCCTTC.

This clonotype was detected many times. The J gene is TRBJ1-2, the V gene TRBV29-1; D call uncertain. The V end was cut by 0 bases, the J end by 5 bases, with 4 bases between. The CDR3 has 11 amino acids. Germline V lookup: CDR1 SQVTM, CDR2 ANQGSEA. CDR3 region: CSVEEAYGYTF. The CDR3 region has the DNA TGCAGCGTTGAAGAGGCTTATGGCTACACCTTC.

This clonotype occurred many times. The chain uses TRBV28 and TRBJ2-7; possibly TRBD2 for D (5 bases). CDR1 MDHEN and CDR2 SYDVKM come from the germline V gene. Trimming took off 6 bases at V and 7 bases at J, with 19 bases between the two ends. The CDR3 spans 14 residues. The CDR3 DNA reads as TGTGCCAGCAGGCAAGACGTGGGAGATGAAGAGCAGTACTTC. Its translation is CASRQDVGDEEQYF.

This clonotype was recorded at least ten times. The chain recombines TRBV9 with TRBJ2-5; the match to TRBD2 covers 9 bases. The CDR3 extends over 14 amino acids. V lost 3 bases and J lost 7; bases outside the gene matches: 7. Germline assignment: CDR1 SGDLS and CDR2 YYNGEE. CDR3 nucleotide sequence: TGTGCCAGCAGCGCTGGGACTAGCCGTGGGACCCAGTACTTC. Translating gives CASSAGTSRGTQYF.

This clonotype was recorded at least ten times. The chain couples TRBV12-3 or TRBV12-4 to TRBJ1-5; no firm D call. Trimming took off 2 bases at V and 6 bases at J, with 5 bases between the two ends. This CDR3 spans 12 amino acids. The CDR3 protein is CASSLLLQPQHF. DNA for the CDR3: TGTGCCAGCAGTTTATTGCTTCAGCCCCAGCATTTT.

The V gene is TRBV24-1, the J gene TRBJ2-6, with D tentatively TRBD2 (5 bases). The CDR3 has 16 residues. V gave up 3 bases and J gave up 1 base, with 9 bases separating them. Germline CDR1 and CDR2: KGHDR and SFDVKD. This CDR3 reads CATSDPQRSGANVLTF. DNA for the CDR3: TGTGCCACCAGTGATCCCCAGCGGTCTGGGGCCAACGTCCTGACTTTC.